This T cell receptor beta chain was observed in a study of regulatory T cells in long-lasting Graves disease. Time point here: newly diagnosed GD, antithyroid drugs for less than 3 months. RNA extracted from PBMCs served as the sequencing template. V was shortened by 5 bases and J by 6 bases, with 11 bases between the two germline ends. The CDR3 has 13 amino acids. CDR1 and CDR2 (germline): SNHLY, FYNNEI. Study-wide points: Among the persistent patients, 2,741 public clonotypes were shared, more than the 850 to 1,000 shared among new patients.

As for this clonotype: Its antigen is not known.

Sequencing libraries for TCR beta were prepared with iRepertoire HTBI primers and Arm-PCR of CDR3 regions. Per the study methods: Samples jointly harbored about 63 TRBV and about 15 TRBJ segments. TCRdb reanalysed the multiplex PCR reads using MiXCR and keeps one entry per CDR3 protein. TCRdb, not the authors, supplied the V and J calls. The repertoire has approximately 490,000 distinct CDR3 sequences, about 17% of them found once; the top ten carry 12%. The same sample was also used in a study of T cells in Graves' hyperthyroidism and ophthalmopathy. Turning to that study: Carried out on the TCR CDR3, a first-round RT-PCR used the HTBI primer set.

The specimen was peripheral blood mononuclear cells (PBMCs), collected at new diagnosis, from a patient treated with antithyroid drugs. This clonotype was sampled from a man in his forties with Graves disease. The chain recombines TRBV2 with TRBJ2-1, with D uncertain. In DNA form, the CDR3 reads TGTGCCAGCAGTTTCGACATAATCAATGAGCAGTTCTTC. The encoded protein is CASSFDIINEQFF.